Shown below are 25 T cell receptor beta chains from a single sample sequenced in a study of cytomegalovirus exposure and HLA in healthy donors. Both 60 Vbeta primers and 13 Jbeta primers went into the PCR. Clones were sequenced by immunoSEQ multiplex PCR, and TCRdb holds only the in-frame ones, with some missing. The table has over 95,000 clones, roughly 70% seen once; the top ten hold roughly 4.2%. Sequencing was performed on PBMCs. The source of these receptors is a woman in her thirties or forties in good health and CMV-seropositive.

This clone has only a few counts. In DNA, the CDR3 is TGTGCCAGTAGTATAAGGGGGAGAGGCACCGGGGAGCTGTTTTTT. Translated: CASSIRGRGTGELFF. V usage is TRBV19 and J usage is TRBJ2-2, with D tentatively TRBD1 (6 bases). CDR1 and CDR2 (germline): LNHDA, SQIVND (reference sequence). V lost 2 bases, J lost 4 bases, and 11 bases lay in between. CDR3 length: 15 amino acids.

V and J are TRBV19 and TRBJ2-3; D ambiguous. CDR3 size: 14 residues. Germline V gene data show CDR1 as LNHDA and CDR2 as SQIVND (reference sequence). The V and J ends lost 2 bases and 0 bases respectively, with 6 bases between them. DNA of the CDR3: TGTGCCAGTAGTATAAGAGAGAGCACAGATACGCAGTATTTT. Encoded protein: CASSIRESTDTQYF.

The gene calls are TRBV6-1 and TRBJ1-5; 10 bases are shared with TRBD1. This CDR3 is 20 amino acids long. V was pared by 0 bases and J by 2 bases, with 13 bases of the junction left unmatched. Per germline, CDR1 MNHNS and CDR2 SASEGT. CDR3 coding DNA: TGTGCCAGCAGTGAAGCGTATGGGGACAGGGGCAAGGGGGGCAATCAGCCCCAGCATTTT. Its protein product is CASSEAYGDRGKGGNQPQHF.

J is TRBJ1-2 and V is TRBV7-9, with D possibly matching TRBD1 (6 bases). Trimming took 4 bases from V and 4 from J, leaving 13 bases between them. The V gene's germline CDR1 is SEHNR and CDR2 FQNEAQ (reference sequence). There are 14 residues in the CDR3. The CDR3 nucleotides are TGTGCCAGCAGCTCAGGACAGCCCCCCTATGGCTACACCTTC. This codes for CASSSGQPPYGYTF.

V is TRBV9 and J is TRBJ2-2; D gene ambiguous. CDR1 SGDLS and CDR2 YYNGEE come from the germline V gene. The CDR3 totals 12 residues. The germline V and J ends were trimmed by 5 bases and 7 bases, with 9 bases remaining between them. The DNA for the CDR3 is TGTGCCAGCAGTCAAGAACACGGGGAGCTGTTTTTT. Translated, it gives CASSQEHGELFF.

The genes are TRBV30 and TRBJ1-2, with D possibly TRBD1 on 6 matching bases. Trimming took off 1 base at V and 0 bases at J, with 9 bases between the two ends. This CDR3 region has 14 residues. Germline-derived CDR1 and CDR2 are GTSNPN and SVGIG (reference sequence). The CDR3: CAWSAGQTNYGYTF. Here the CDR3 DNA reads TGTGCCTGGAGTGCTGGACAGACTAACTATGGCTACACCTTC.

This clone was picked up a small number of times. This chain links TRBV11-1 with TRBJ1-1; 9 nucleotides agree with TRBD1. V lost 5 bases to trimming and J lost 0 bases; unmatched junction nucleotides: 1. CDR3 length: 14 amino acids. Germline V gives CDR1 SGHAT, CDR2 FQDESV (reference sequence). DNA for the CDR3: TGTGCCAGCAGCGACAGGGGGATGAACACTGAAGCTTTCTTT. It translates to CASSDRGMNTEAFF. Full variable domain (outside the CDR3, taken from reference TRBV11-1 and TRBJ1-1): EAEVAQSPRYKITEKSQAVAFWCDPISGHATLYWYRQILGQGPELLVQFQDESVVDDSQLPKDRFSAERLKGVDSTLKIQPAELGDSAMYLCASSDRGMNTEAFFGQGTRLTVV.

The chain recombines TRBV19 with TRBJ2-7; 12 bases line up with TRBD1. The V and J ends lost 5 bases and 0 bases, in that order; junction bases with no gene match: 11. CDR1 and CDR2 from the germline V gene are LNHDA and SQIVND (reference sequence). This CDR3 spans 18 amino acids. CDR3 loop: CASSVTGTGGVSSYEQYF. The DNA of the CDR3 is TGTGCCAGTAGTGTGACCGGGACAGGGGGCGTGAGCTCCTACGAGCAGTACTTC.

The J gene is TRBJ2-7, the V gene TRBV19, with 10 bases fitting TRBD2. The CDR3 extends over 14 amino acids. Per germline, CDR1 LNHDA and CDR2 SQIVND (reference sequence). With 5 bases clipped from V and 5 bases from J, the junction kept 6 bases outside the gene matches. The CDR3 is CASSAGTSVDEQYF. In nucleotides, the CDR3 is TGTGCCAGTAGTGCGGGGACTAGCGTAGACGAGCAGTACTTC.

Points on this clone: This may be a read error: a much more frequent sequence differs by one nucleotide. The rearrangement joins TRBV28 to TRBJ2-5; 15 bases are a match to TRBD2. Germline CDR1 reads MDHEN; CDR2 reads SYDVKM. The CDR3 has 15 amino acids. V dropped 5 bases and J dropped 2; count of bases not matched to a gene: 0. The CDR3 loop is CASSGLAGGQETQYF. The CDR3 nucleotides are TGTGCCAGCAGTGGACTAGCGGGGGGGCAAGAGACCCAGTACTTC.

The V gene is TRBV9, the J gene TRBJ2-3; D might be TRBD1 (5 bases). The CDR3 spans 15 residues. V lost 0 bases and J 0 bases, leaving 8 bases between the germline ends. Germline CDR1 and CDR2: SGDLS and YYNGEE. Here the CDR3 DNA reads TGTGCCAGCAGCGTAGAAGGGGATAGCACAGATACGCAGTATTTT. Its protein is CASSVEGDSTDTQYF.

The CDR3 nucleotides read TGTGCCAGCAGCTTAAAGACAGGGGACTATGGCTACACCTTC. It codes for CASSLKTGDYGYTF. V usage is TRBV11-2 and J usage is TRBJ1-2; TRBD1 agrees at 8 bases. The CDR3 contains 14 residues. Germline V lookup: CDR1 SGHAT, CDR2 FQNNGV. The ends lost 2 bases at V and 3 bases at J; junction bases unmatched: 2. The full variable domain, rest sourced from reference TRBV11-2 and TRBJ1-2, is EAGVAQSPRYKIIEKRQSVAFWCNPISGHATLYWYQQILGQGPKLLIQFQNNGVVDDSQLPKDRFSAERLKGVDSTLKIQPAKLEDSAVYLCASSLKTGDYGYTFGSGTRLTVV.

The genes are TRBV18 and TRBJ1-1; D not resolved. Germline lookup yields CDR1 KGHSH and CDR2 LQKENI. With 4 bases removed from V and 1 base from J, the gap between germline ends came to 31 bases. The CDR3 extends over 21 amino acids. The CDR3 DNA follows: TGTGCCAGCTCACAGACATTTTCCCAGGCGAAGACCAAAACAGCGAACACTGAAGCTTTCTTT. Its protein product is CASSQTFSQAKTKTANTEAFF.

The CDR3 coding sequence is TGTGCCAGCAGCCGAATCGACTACAGGGTACGGGAGCAGTACTTC. Residues: CASSRIDYRVREQYF. This rearrangement joins TRBV28 to TRBJ2-7; TRBD1 might be the D (6 bases). From germline, CDR1 is MDHEN and CDR2 SYDVKM. The CDR3 is 15 residues long. V lost 6 bases to trimming and J lost 7 bases, with 22 bases between them.

This chain joins TRBV27 and TRBJ2-1, with TRBD2 matching 15 bases. CDR3 length equals 20 residues. Germline loops: CDR1 MNHEY, CDR2 SMNVEV (reference sequence). The ends lost 8 bases at V and 5 bases at J; junction bases unmatched: 19. CDR3 protein: CASSPGGTSGRRGGNNEQFF. The CDR3 nucleotides are TGTGCCAGCTCCCCCGGTGGGACTAGCGGGAGGAGGGGGGGAAACAATGAGCAGTTCTTC.

V gene TRBV5-1 combines with J gene TRBJ2-7; 12 bases line up with TRBD2. V was pared by 0 bases and J by 4 bases, with 5 bases of the junction left unmatched. Germline CDR1 SGHRS, CDR2 YFSETQ. The CDR3 sequence is 16 residues long. The CDR3 sequence is CASSLGLAGDGYEQYF. In DNA, the CDR3 is TGCGCCAGCAGCTTGGGACTAGCGGGAGACGGGTACGAGCAGTACTTC.

The chain couples TRBV15 to TRBJ1-4, with a tentative D call TRBD1 (5 bases). Trimming removed 3 bases from V and 7 bases from J, with 12 bases in between. The CDR3 consists of 14 residues. The germline V gene has CDR1 LNHNV and CDR2 YYDKDF (reference sequence). DNA for the CDR3: TGTGCCACCAGCAGTAGACAGATTGGTGAAAAACTGTTTTTT. This gives the protein CATSSRQIGEKLFF.

The rearrangement uses TRBV18 and TRBJ2-5, with 15 positions matching TRBD2. Germline V gene data show CDR1 as KGHSH and CDR2 as LQKENI. Trimming cost V 4 bases and J 5 bases; bases outside gene matches: 8. The CDR3 is 17 residues long. This CDR3 is CASSRTSGRVPGETQYF. The CDR3 bases are TGTGCCAGCTCACGGACTAGCGGGAGGGTGCCTGGGGAGACCCAGTACTTC.

This clone was counted only a few times. The chain links TRBV19 to TRBJ1-2, with TRBD1 matching 8 bases. There are 13 residues in the CDR3. Germline CDR1 is LNHDA and CDR2 is SQIVND (reference sequence). V was clipped by 5 bases and J by 3 bases; unmatched bases: 2. The CDR3 here is CASSPQGDYGYTF. The CDR3 region has the DNA TGTGCCAGTAGTCCACAGGGGGACTATGGCTACACCTTC.

CDR3 nucleotides: TGTGCCAGCAGCCGGGACAGTAGTAACTATGGCTACACCTTC. This translates into CASSRDSSNYGYTF. V is TRBV7-9 and J is TRBJ1-2; TRBD1 matches at 7 bases. V gave up 5 bases and J gave up 1 base; unmatched junction bases: 4. Germline values: CDR1 SEHNR, CDR2 FQNEAQ (reference sequence). The CDR3 has 14 amino acids.

This clone was observed a single time. The chain employs TRBV30 and TRBJ1-2; D is ambiguous. V was clipped by 5 bases and J by 0 bases, with 13 bases between them. CDR3 length: 14 amino acids. The germline gives CDR1 GTSNPN, CDR2 SVGIG (reference sequence). CDR3 bases: TGTGCCTGGGCGCCCCGCCTTTCTAACTATGGCTACACCTTC. Translated: CAWAPRLSNYGYTF.

The V and J genes are TRBV5-6 and TRBJ1-3, with 8 bases lining up with TRBD1. Looked up from germline, CDR1 is SGHDT and CDR2 is YYEEEE. The CDR3 consists of 15 residues. V shed 4 bases, J shed 4 bases, and the junction held 7 bases outside the gene matches. Written as DNA, the CDR3 is TGTGCCAGCAGCCCAAGACGGGACAGGGGAAACACCATATATTTT. Protein sequence: CASSPRRDRGNTIYF.

There are a few counts of this clone. The rearrangement joins TRBV5-4 to TRBJ2-3, with 7 positions matching TRBD1. The CDR3 is 16 residues long. The V gene's germline CDR1 is SGHNT and CDR2 YYREEE (reference sequence). Trimming removed 0 bases from V and 2 bases from J; junction bases left unmatched: 6. This chain's CDR3 is CASSLEGAASTDTQYF. The CDR3 DNA reads as TGTGCCAGCAGCTTGGAGGGGGCAGCCTCCACAGATACGCAGTATTTT.

The rearrangement links TRBV7-2 to TRBJ1-5, with D perhaps matching TRBD1 (6 bases). Trimming took off 1 base at V and 6 bases at J, with 7 bases between the two ends. The CDR3 length is 13 residues. The germline CDR1 and CDR2 sequences are SGHTA and FQGNSA. The CDR3, as DNA: TGTGCCAGCAGCTTAGGGGGGCGTCAGCCCCAGCATTTT. It codes for CASSLGGRQPQHF.

The chain couples TRBV6-5 to TRBJ2-1; D is ambiguous. The CDR3 covers 14 residues. V was cut by 4 bases and J by 9 bases, with 16 bases left in between. Germline CDR1 and CDR2: MNHEY and SVGAGI. The chain's CDR3 is CASSSIRSLSEQFF. The CDR3 DNA reads TGTGCCAGCAGTTCAATAAGGAGCTTGAGTGAGCAGTTCTTC.